These 25 T cell receptor beta chains came from one sample sequenced in a study of blood T cell repertoires in COVID-19. TCRdb's copy holds only in-frame clones and misses some; the assay was immunoSEQ multiplex PCR. The sample records around 250,000 clones, over 75% being singletons. Sequencing was done on a sample of PBMCs or T cells enriched from blood (not recorded which). The receptor set was obtained from a woman aged 40 to 50 who had been exposed to COVID-19.

The chain employs TRBV28 and TRBJ1-1, with 7 bases aligning to TRBD1. CDR3 length equals 13 residues. From germline, CDR1 is MDHEN and CDR2 SYDVKM. V trimming: 7 bases; J trimming: 4 bases; junction bases outside the gene matches: 6. The CDR3 nucleotides are TGTGCCAGCATATTTTGGACAGGCACTGAAGCTTTCTTT. Amino acids: CASIFWTGTEAFF.

CDR3 amino acids: CASSQDPPGGGNTIYF. CDR3 DNA sequence: TGTGCCAGCAGCCAAGACCCCCCAGGGGGCGGAAACACCATATATTTT. The chain employs TRBV3-1 (or the pseudogene TRBV3-2) and TRBJ1-3; 8 positions match TRBD1. Trimming removed 0 bases from V and 4 bases from J; junction bases left unmatched: 5. Per germline, CDR1 LGHDT and CDR2 YNNKEL (reference sequence). This CDR3 spans 16 amino acids.

In nucleotides, the CDR3 is TGTGCCAGCAGCTTAGAATTCGGACAGTTCTACGAGCAGTACTTC. Protein product: CASSLEFGQFYEQYF. The rearrangement uses TRBV11-2 and TRBJ2-7; the D gene is possibly TRBD1 (6 bases). CDR3 size: 15 residues. Germline loops: CDR1 SGHAT, CDR2 FQNNGV. V shed 0 bases and J shed 3 bases, with 12 bases lying between them.

This clone is medium-sized within its sample. This sequence joins TRBV9 and TRBJ1-2; D is ambiguous. This CDR3 contains 15 residues. The ends were cut back, 1 base at V and 8 bases at J, with 18 bases in the middle. Germline lookup yields CDR1 SGDLS and CDR2 YYNGEE. CDR3 sequence (DNA): TGTGCCAGCAGCGTATATGAGAACAACTATGCGGGCTACACCTTC. Protein: CASSVYENNYAGYTF.

The chain employs TRBV4-2 and TRBJ2-7; D is perhaps TRBD2 (5 bases). Between the trimmed V and J ends, which lost 1 base and 6 bases, there was a span of 19 bases. The CDR3 has 16 amino acids. CDR1 and CDR2 from the germline V gene are LGHNA and YNFKEQ. The CDR3 reads CASSQASGNLLSEQYF. Here the CDR3 DNA reads TGTGCCAGCAGCCAAGCGAGCGGCAATCTATTATCCGAGCAGTACTTC.

V and J are TRBV28 and TRBJ2-1, with a tentative D call TRBD2 (6 bases). The CDR3 contains 14 residues. With 5 bases removed from V and 5 bases from J, the gap between germline ends came to 13 bases. CDR1 and CDR2 (germline): MDHEN, SYDVKM. The CDR3 here is CASSTSYADNEQFF. CDR3 nucleotides: TGTGCCAGCAGTACTAGCTACGCGGACAATGAGCAGTTCTTC.

V usage is TRBV2 and J usage is TRBJ2-6; D unclear. The CDR3 runs to 16 residues. Germline values: CDR1 SNHLY, CDR2 FYNNEI. Trimming took 2 bases from V and 0 from J, leaving 8 bases between them. The CDR3 DNA reads TGTGCCAGCAGTGAAAGAGGCGCCTCTGGGGCCAACGTCCTGACTTTC. It specifies CASSERGASGANVLTF.

This chain joins TRBV19 and TRBJ1-1; D gene uncertain. CDR1 is LNHDA and CDR2 is SQIVND in the germline V gene (reference sequence). The CDR3 is 12 residues long. The V and J ends lost 10 bases and 4 bases respectively, with 13 bases between them. This chain's CDR3 is CATTGVATEAFF. The CDR3 nucleotides are TGTGCCACCACCGGAGTGGCCACTGAAGCTTTCTTT.

This sequence joins TRBV7-9 and TRBJ2-5; D perhaps matches TRBD2 (6 bases). The CDR3 covers 15 residues. Germline CDR1 and CDR2: SEHNR and FQNEAQ (reference sequence). Trimming shortened V by 3 bases and J by 4 bases, and 15 bases separated the two germline ends. The DNA for the CDR3 is TGTGCCAGCAGCTTTCTTCGGACGCGGGGAGAGACCCAGTACTTC. Translated, it gives CASSFLRTRGETQYF.

The chain carries TRBV6-2 or TRBV6-3 and TRBJ1-1, with 8 bases identical to TRBD1. CDR1 MNHEY and CDR2 SVGEGT come from the germline V gene. V lost 4 bases to trimming and J lost 0 bases; unmatched junction nucleotides: 4. CDR3 size: 15 residues. CDR3 region: CASSWGQAMNTEAFF. For the CDR3, the DNA is TGTGCCAGCAGTTGGGGACAGGCAATGAACACTGAAGCTTTCTTT.

This chain connects TRBV25-1 to TRBJ1-2; 10 bases match TRBD1. The CDR3 loop spans 16 amino acids. The germline gives CDR1 MGHDK, CDR2 SYGVNS. V gave up 3 bases and J gave up 7 bases; unmatched junction bases: 11. In DNA, the CDR3 is TGTGCCAGCAGTGAGTTACCGGGACAGGGGAAAGGTGGCTACACCTTC. Residues: CASSELPGQGKGGYTF.

This clone has a handful of counts. In the same sample, other DNA sequences code for this CDR3. J is TRBJ1-5 and V is TRBV19; D is unresolved. The CDR3 is 14 amino acids. Germline CDR1 LNHDA, CDR2 SQIVND (reference sequence). V dropped 3 bases and J dropped 4 bases, with 10 bases sitting between them. The CDR3 reads CASSIRGLNQPQHF. Here the CDR3 DNA reads TGTGCCAGTAGTATTCGAGGCCTTAATCAGCCCCAGCATTTT.

The chain joins TRBV4-1 to TRBJ1-5, with TRBD1 identical over 7 bases. Germline V gene lookup returns CDR1 MGHRA and CDR2 YSYEKL. CDR3 length: 17 residues. V lost 1 base to trimming and J lost 0 bases; unmatched junction nucleotides: 6. CDR3 residues: CASSQGGTANSNQPQHF. As DNA, the CDR3 is TGCGCCAGCAGCCAAGGAGGGACAGCAAATAGCAATCAGCCCCAGCATTTT.

V is TRBV14 and J is TRBJ1-5; D not resolved. This CDR3 has 13 amino acids. V lost 0 bases to trimming and J lost 6 bases, with 6 bases between them. The germline gives CDR1 SGHDN, CDR2 FVKESK. CDR3 in amino acids: CASSQDFRQPQHF. The CDR3 DNA reads as TGTGCCAGCAGCCAAGATTTTCGTCAGCCCCAGCATTTT. Together with reference TRBV14 and TRBJ1-5, the CDR3 gives the full variable domain: EAGVTQFPSHSVIEKGQTVTLRCDPISGHDNLYWYRRVMGKEIKFLLHFVKESKQDESGMPNNRFLAERTGGTYSTLKVQPAELEDSGVYFCASSQDFRQPQHFGDGTRLSIL.

This clone appeared a single time. V usage is TRBV18 and J usage is TRBJ1-3; D gene unclear. The CDR3 has 16 amino acids. In germline, CDR1 is KGHSH, CDR2 LQKENI. The V gene lost 0 bases and the J gene lost 4 bases, with 13 bases spanning the gap. The CDR3 DNA follows: TGTGCCAGCTCACCACCGGGCAGGCGAGAAGGAAACACCATATATTTT. It is translated as CASSPPGRREGNTIYF. The variable domain in full, completed from reference TRBV18 and TRBJ1-3, reads NAGVMQNPRHLVRRRGQEARLRCSPMKGHSHVYWYRQLPEEGLKFMVYLQKENIIDESGMPKERFSAEFPKEGPSILRIQQVVRGDSAAYFCASSPPGRREGNTIYFGEGSWLTVV.

The J gene is TRBJ2-6, the V gene TRBV9; D gene ambiguous. The CDR3 extends over 15 amino acids. The V end lost 4 bases, the J end lost 0 bases, and 8 bases lay between the germline ends. Germline assignment: CDR1 SGDLS and CDR2 YYNGEE. CDR3 loop: CASSTQSSGANVLTF. DNA for the CDR3: TGTGCCAGCAGCACTCAAAGCTCTGGGGCCAACGTCCTGACTTTC. The entire variable domain, with the rest obtained from reference TRBV9 and TRBJ2-6, is as follows: DSGVTQTPKHLITATGQRVTLRCSPRSGDLSVYWYQQSLDQGLQFLIQYYNGEERAKGNILERFSAQQFPDLHSELNLSSLELGDSALYFCASSTQSSGANVLTFGAGSRLTVL.

The V gene is TRBV14, the J gene TRBJ1-3; unclear D gene. The V gene lost 0 bases and the J gene lost 11 bases, with 11 bases spanning the gap. CDR1 SGHDN and CDR2 FVKESK come from the germline V gene. The CDR3 is 13 residues long. The CDR3 is CASSQDWEPPIYF. The DNA for the CDR3 is TGTGCCAGCAGCCAAGATTGGGAGCCACCCATATATTTT.

The genes are TRBV15 and TRBJ1-4, with D possibly matching TRBD1 (5 bases). The V end lost 4 bases, the J end lost 0 bases, and 9 bases lay between the germline ends. Germline V gene sequence: CDR1 LNHNV, CDR2 YYDKDF (reference sequence). The CDR3 has 15 residues. This CDR3 is CATSTQGTTNEKLFF. The CDR3 coding sequence is TGTGCCACCAGCACCCAGGGAACAACTAATGAAAAACTGTTTTTT.

This clone appeared a few times. The rearrangement joins TRBV2 to TRBJ2-7; 11 nucleotides match TRBD1. The CDR3 has 14 residues. The junction had 4 bases not matched to a gene; V was cut back by 4 bases and J by 5 bases. Germline V lookup: CDR1 SNHLY, CDR2 FYNNEI. CDR3 in amino acids: CASSGPGQGDEQYV. CDR3 bases: TGTGCCAGCAGTGGGCCGGGACAGGGGGACGAGCAGTACGTC.

The gene calls are TRBV7-8 and TRBJ1-2; a possible D gene is TRBD1 (6 bases). Germline CDR1 reads SGHVS; CDR2 reads FQNEAQ. The V gene lost 1 base and the J gene lost 7 bases, with 7 bases spanning the gap. This CDR3 region has 12 residues. CDR3 bases: TGTGCCAGCAGCTTAGAGGGGGTTGGCTACACCTTC. Residues: CASSLEGVGYTF.

The chain combines TRBV9 with TRBJ1-4, with TRBD1 matching 9 bases. CDR1 and CDR2 from the germline V gene are SGDLS and YYNGEE. The CDR3 runs to 16 residues. J gave up 6 bases and V 0 bases, and 6 bases lay outside the gene matches. Here the CDR3 reads CASSVDGTGYHEKLFF. The DNA for the CDR3 is TGTGCCAGCAGCGTAGACGGGACAGGGTACCATGAAAAACTGTTTTTT.

J is TRBJ2-2 and V is TRBV18; the D gene is possibly TRBD1 (5 bases). The CDR3 consists of 15 residues. CDR1 KGHSH and CDR2 LQKENI come from the germline V gene. V gave up 1 base and J gave up 0 bases, with 6 bases separating them. The CDR3 DNA follows: TGTGCCAGCTCACCACAGGGGACGAACACCGGGGAGCTGTTTTTT. Translation: CASSPQGTNTGELFF.

The chain carries TRBV27 and TRBJ2-7; tentatively, D is TRBD1 (5 bases). Trimming took off 6 bases at V and 0 bases at J, with 15 bases between the two ends. Germline CDR1 MNHEY, CDR2 SMNVEV (reference sequence). This CDR3 contains 15 residues. The CDR3 sequence is CASSPDSFRSYEQYF. Written as DNA, the CDR3 is TGTGCCAGCAGCCCCGACAGCTTTCGCTCCTACGAGCAGTACTTC.

In DNA form, the CDR3 reads TGTGCCAGCAGTTGGAGGGGGCCGGGCAGCACAACAACTAATGAAAAACTGTTTTTT. Its protein product is CASSWRGPGSTTTNEKLFF. The gene calls are TRBV27 and TRBJ1-4, with 7 bases aligning to TRBD1. Per the germline V gene, CDR1 is MNHEY and CDR2 is SMNVEV (reference sequence). V dropped 4 bases and J dropped 0; count of bases not matched to a gene: 14. This CDR3 comprises 19 residues. Looking up the rest from reference TRBV27 and TRBJ1-4 gives the full variable domain: EAQVTQNPRYLITVTGKKLTVTCSQNMNHEYMSWYRQDPGLGLRQIYYSMNVEVTDKGDVPEGYKVSRKEKRNFPLILESPSPNQTSLYFCASSWRGPGSTTTNEKLFFGSGTQLSVL.

V gene TRBV4-1 combines with J gene TRBJ1-2, with a weak D call TRBD1 (6 bases). Germline-derived CDR1 and CDR2 are MGHRA and YSYEKL. This CDR3 spans 13 amino acids. V was pared by 5 bases and J by 7 bases, with 14 bases between. The CDR3 DNA sequence: TGCGCCAGCAGCTTTCAGGGGTATAGTGGCTACACCTTC. Amino acid sequence: CASSFQGYSGYTF.